This record concerns one T cell receptor (beta chain) sequence. The antigen is undetermined. Profiles of TCR beta VDJ and CDR3 were generated from a genomic DNA template. TCRdb recomputed calls from the reads with MiXCR, one row per CDR3 protein. The table records some 190,000 distinct CDR3 sequences, less than 55% of them present only once. The data were taken from a study of CD8+CD57+ T cells in acquired aplastic anemia. General study findings and limits: It was found that more than 25 CD8+ CDR3 sequences were shared between patients and controls.

This receptor was obtained from a human donor in good health. The specimen sequenced was sorted CD4+, CD8+, or CD8+CD57+ T cells (not recorded which) from PBMCs.

The CDR3 sequence: CASSENSGNCQETQYF. The CDR3 DNA sequence: TGCGCCAGCAGTGAGAACAGCGGGAACTGCCAAGAGACCCAGTACTTC. The rearrangement links TRBV10-2 to TRBJ2-5; 7 nucleotides match TRBD2. This CDR3 contains 16 residues. Trimming removed 2 bases from V and 1 base from J; junction bases left unmatched: 7. Germline CDR1 is WSHSY and CDR2 is SAAADI.